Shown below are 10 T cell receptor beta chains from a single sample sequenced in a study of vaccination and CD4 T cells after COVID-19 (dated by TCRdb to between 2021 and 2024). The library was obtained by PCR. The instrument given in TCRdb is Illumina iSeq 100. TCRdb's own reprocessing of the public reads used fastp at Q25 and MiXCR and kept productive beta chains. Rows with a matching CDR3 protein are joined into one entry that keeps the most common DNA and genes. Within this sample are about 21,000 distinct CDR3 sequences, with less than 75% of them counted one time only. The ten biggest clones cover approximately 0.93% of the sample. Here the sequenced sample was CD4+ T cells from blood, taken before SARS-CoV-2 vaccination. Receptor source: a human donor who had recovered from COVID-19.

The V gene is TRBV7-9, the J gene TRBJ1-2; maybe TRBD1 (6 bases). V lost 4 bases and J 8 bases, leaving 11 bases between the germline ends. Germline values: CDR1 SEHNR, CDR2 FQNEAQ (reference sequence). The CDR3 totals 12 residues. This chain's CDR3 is CASSSNREGYTF. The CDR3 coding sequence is TGTGCCAGCAGCTCGAACAGGGAGGGCTACACCTTC.

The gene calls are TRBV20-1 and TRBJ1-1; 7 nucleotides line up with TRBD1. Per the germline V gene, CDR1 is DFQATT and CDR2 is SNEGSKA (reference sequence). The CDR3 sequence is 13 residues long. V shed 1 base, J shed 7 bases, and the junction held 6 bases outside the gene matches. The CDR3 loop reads CSARAGGGIEAFF. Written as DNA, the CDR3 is TGCAGTGCTAGAGCGGGAGGGGGCATTGAAGCTTTCTTT.

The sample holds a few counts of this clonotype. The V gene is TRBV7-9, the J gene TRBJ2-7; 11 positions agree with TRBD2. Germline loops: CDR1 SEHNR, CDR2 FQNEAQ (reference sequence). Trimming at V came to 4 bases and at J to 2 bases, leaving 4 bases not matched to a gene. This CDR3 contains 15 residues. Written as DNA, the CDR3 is TGTGCCAGCAGCTGGGGACTAGCGGAGCCCTACGAGCAGTACTTC. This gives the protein CASSWGLAEPYEQYF.

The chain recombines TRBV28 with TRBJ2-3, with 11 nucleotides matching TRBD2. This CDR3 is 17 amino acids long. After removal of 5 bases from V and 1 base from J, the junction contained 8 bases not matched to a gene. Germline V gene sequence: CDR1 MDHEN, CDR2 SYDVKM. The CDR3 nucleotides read TGTGCCAGCAGTCTTGGCCTGACTAGCGGGGGCACAGATACGCAGTATTTT. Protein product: CASSLGLTSGGTDTQYF.

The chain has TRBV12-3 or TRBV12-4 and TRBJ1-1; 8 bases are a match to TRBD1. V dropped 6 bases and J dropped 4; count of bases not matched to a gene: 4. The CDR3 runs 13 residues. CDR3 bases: TGTGCCAGCAGCCTAGGACAGGGCACTGAAGCTTTCTTT. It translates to CASSLGQGTEAFF.

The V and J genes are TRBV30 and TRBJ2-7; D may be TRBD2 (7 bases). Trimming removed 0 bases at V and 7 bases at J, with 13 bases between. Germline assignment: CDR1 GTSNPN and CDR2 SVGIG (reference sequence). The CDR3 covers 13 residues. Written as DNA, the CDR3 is TGTGCCTGGAGTGTAGGGGGGGTCCGGGAGCAGTACTTC. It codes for CAWSVGGVREQYF.

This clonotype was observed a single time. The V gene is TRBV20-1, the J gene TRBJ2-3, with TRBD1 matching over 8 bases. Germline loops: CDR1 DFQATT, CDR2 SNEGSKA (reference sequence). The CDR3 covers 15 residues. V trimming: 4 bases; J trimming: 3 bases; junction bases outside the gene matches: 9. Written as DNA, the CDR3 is TGCAGTGCTACTAGACCCGGGACAGGAACAGATACGCAGTATTTT. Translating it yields CSATRPGTGTDTQYF.

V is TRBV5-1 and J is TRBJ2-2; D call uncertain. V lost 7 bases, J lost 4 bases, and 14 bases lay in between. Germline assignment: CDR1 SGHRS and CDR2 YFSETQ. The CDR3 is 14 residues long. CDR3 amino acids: CASRLMVATGELFF. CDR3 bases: TGCGCCAGCCGCCTTATGGTCGCCACCGGGGAGCTGTTTTTT.

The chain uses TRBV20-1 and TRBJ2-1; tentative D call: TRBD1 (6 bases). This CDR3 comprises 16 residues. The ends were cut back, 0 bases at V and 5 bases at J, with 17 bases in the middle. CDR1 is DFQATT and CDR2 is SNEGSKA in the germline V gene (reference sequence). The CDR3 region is CSARDSTGRGNNEQFF. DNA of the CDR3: TGCAGTGCTAGAGACTCGACAGGTAGGGGAAACAATGAGCAGTTCTTC.

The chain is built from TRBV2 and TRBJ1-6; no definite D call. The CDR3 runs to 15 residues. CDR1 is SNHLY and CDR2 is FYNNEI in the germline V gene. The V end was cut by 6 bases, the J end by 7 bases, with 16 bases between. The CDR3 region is CASRPPDGENSPLHF. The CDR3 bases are TGTGCCAGCAGACCACCTGACGGAGAGAATTCACCCCTCCACTTT.